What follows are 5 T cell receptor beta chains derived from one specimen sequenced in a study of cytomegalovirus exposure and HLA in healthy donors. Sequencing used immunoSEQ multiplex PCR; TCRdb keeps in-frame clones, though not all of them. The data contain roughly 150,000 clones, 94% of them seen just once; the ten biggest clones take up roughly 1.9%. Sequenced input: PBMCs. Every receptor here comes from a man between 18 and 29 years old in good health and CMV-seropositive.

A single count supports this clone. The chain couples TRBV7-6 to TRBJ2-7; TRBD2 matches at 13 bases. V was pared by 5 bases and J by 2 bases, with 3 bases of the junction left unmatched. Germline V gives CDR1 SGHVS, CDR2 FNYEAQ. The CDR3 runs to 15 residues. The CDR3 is CASSTGLAGAYEQYF. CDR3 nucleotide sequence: TGTGCCAGCAGCACTGGACTAGCGGGGGCCTACGAGCAGTACTTC.

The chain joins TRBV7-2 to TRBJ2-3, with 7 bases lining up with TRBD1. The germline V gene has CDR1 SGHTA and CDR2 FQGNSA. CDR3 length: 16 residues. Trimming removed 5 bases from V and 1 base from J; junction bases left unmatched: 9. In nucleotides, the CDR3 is TGTGCCAGCAGCCGAGGACAGGTGAGGGGCACAGATACGCAGTATTTT. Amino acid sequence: CASSRGQVRGTDTQYF. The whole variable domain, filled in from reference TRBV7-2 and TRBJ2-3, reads GAGVSQSPSNKVTEKGKDVELRCDPISGHTALYWYRQSLGQGLEFLIYFQGNSAPDKSGLPSDRFSAERTGGSVSTLTIQRTQQEDSAVYLCASSRGQVRGTDTQYFGPGTRLTVL.

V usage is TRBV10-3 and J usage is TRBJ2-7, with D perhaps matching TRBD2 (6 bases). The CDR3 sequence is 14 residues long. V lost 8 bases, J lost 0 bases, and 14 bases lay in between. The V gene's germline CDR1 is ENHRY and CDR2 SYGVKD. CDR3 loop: CAIQTGGSSYEQYF. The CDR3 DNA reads TGTGCCATCCAAACCGGAGGGAGCTCCTACGAGCAGTACTTC.

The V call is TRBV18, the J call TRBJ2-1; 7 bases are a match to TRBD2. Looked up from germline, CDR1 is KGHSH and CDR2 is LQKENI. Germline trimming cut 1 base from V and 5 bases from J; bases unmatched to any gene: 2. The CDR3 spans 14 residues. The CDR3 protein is CASSPREGHNEQFF. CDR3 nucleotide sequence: TGTGCCAGCTCACCACGGGAGGGGCACAATGAGCAGTTCTTC.

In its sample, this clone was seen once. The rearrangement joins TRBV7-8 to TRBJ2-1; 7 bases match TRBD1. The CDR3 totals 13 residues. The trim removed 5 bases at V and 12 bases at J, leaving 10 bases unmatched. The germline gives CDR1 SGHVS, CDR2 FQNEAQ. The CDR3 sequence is CASSPDRQGLQFF. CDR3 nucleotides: TGTGCCAGCAGCCCAGACCGACAGGGATTGCAGTTCTTC.